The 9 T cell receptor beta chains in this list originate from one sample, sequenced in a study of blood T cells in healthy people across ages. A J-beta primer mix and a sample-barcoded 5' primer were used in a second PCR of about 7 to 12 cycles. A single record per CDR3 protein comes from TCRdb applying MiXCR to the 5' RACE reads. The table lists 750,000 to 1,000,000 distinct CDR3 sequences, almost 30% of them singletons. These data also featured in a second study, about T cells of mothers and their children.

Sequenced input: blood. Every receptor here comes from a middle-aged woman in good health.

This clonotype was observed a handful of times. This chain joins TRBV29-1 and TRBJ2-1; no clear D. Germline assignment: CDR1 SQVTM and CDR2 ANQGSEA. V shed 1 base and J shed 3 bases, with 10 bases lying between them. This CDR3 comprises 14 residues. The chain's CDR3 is CSVEVTAYYNEQFF. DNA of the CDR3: TGCAGCGTTGAAGTAACGGCCTACTACAATGAGCAGTTCTTC.

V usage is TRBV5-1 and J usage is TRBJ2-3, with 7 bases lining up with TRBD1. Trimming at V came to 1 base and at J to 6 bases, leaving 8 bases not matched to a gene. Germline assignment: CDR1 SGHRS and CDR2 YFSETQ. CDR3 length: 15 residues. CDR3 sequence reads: CASSLLNRGRDTQYF. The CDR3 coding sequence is TGCGCCAGCAGCTTGTTGAACAGGGGTAGGGATACGCAGTATTTT.

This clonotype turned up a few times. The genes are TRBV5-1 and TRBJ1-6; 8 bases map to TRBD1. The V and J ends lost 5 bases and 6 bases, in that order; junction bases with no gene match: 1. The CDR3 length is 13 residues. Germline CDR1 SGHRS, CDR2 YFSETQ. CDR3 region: CASRTGANSPLHF. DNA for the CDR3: TGCGCCAGCAGGACAGGGGCTAATTCACCCCTCCACTTT.

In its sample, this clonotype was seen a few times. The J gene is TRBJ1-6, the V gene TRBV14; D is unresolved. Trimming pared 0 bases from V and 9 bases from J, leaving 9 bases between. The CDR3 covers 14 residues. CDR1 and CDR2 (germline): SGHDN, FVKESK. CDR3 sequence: CASSQDRMGSPLHF. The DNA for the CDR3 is TGTGCCAGCAGCCAAGATCGGATGGGTTCACCCCTCCACTTT.

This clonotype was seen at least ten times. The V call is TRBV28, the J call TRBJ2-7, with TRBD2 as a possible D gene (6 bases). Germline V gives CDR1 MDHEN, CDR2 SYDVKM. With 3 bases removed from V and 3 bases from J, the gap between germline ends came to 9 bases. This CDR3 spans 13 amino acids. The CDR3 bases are TGTGCCAGCAGTTTGAGGGACTTCTACGAGCAGTACTTC. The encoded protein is CASSLRDFYEQYF.

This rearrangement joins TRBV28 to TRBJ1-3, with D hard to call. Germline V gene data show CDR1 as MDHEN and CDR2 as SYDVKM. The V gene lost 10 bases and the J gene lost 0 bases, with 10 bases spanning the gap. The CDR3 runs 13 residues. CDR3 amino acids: CATVESSGNTIYF. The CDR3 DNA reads TGTGCCACGGTGGAGAGCTCTGGAAACACCATATATTTT.

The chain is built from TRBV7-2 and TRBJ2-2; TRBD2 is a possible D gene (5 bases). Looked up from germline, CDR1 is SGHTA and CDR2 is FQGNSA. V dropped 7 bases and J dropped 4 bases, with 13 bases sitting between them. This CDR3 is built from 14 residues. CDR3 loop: CASTERTATGELFF. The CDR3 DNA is TGTGCCAGCACCGAGCGGACGGCCACCGGGGAGCTGTTTTTT.

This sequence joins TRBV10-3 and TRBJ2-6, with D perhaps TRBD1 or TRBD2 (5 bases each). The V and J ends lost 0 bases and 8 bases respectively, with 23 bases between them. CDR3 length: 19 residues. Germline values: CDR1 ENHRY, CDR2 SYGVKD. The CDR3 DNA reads TGTGCCATCAGTGAGTCGGATATGGGACCGGGTAGTCCGCCCAACGTCCTGACTTTC. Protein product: CAISESDMGPGSPPNVLTF.

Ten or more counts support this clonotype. CDR3 residues: CSASSERVHNEQFF. The CDR3 DNA follows: TGCAGTGCTAGTTCCGAGCGGGTGCACAATGAGCAGTTCTTC. The chain has TRBV20-1 and TRBJ2-1; tentatively, D is TRBD2 (6 bases). Between the trimmed V and J ends, which lost 3 bases and 5 bases, there was a span of 14 bases. This CDR3 is 14 amino acids long. Germline V CDR1 and CDR2: DFQATT, SNEGSKA (reference sequence).